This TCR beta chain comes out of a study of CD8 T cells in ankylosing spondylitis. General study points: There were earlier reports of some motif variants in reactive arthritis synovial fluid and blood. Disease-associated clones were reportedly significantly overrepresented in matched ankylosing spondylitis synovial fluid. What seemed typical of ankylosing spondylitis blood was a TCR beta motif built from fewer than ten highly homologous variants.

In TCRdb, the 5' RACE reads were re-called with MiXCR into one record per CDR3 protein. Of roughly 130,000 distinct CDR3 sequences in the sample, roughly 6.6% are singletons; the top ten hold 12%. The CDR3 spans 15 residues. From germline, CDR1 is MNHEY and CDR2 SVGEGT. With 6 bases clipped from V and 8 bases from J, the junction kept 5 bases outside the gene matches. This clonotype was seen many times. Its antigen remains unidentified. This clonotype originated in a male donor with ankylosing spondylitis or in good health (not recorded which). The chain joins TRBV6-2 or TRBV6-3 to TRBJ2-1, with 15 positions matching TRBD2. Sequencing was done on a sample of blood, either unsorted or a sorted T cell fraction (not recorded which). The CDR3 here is CASSPWTSGRDEQFF. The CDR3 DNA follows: TGTGCCAGCAGCCCTTGGACTAGCGGGAGGGATGAGCAGTTCTTC.